This TCR beta chain was retrieved from a study of T cell clones after liver transplantation. About the research overall: TCRbeta sequencing after a pre-transplant mixed lymphocyte reaction identified graft-donor-reactive clones, later tracked in post-transplant blood. HCV positivity affected three of eight recipients; the rest lacked autoimmune or viral indications. Subjects received no induction therapy and standard immunosuppression until randomization at 12-24 months post-transplant. Samples came pre-transplant, pre-randomization before withdrawal, and post-randomization after withdrawal ended.

The V and J ends lost 6 bases and 4 bases respectively, with 11 bases between them. This CDR3 is built from 14 residues. Germline-derived CDR1 and CDR2 are SGHNT and YYREEE (reference sequence). Clones were sequenced by immunoSEQ multiplex PCR, and TCRdb holds only the in-frame ones, with some missing. Of tens of thousands of clones listed, about 92% are singletons. This clone was counted a single time. This clonotype was obtained from a human patient who received a liver transplant. The graft donor may have contributed some T cells. The sequenced sample was CD4+ T cells from blood, obtained approximately 27 months after liver transplant. The rearrangement uses TRBV5-4 and TRBJ2-6, with D unresolved. CDR3 bases: TGTGCCAGCACCTACGGGTCGGGGGCCAACGTCCTGACTTTC. Its translation: CASTYGSGANVLTF. The complete variable domain, with remaining parts taken from reference TRBV5-4 and TRBJ2-6, reads ETGVTQSPTHLIKTRGQQVTLRCSSQSGHNTVSWYQQALGQGPQFIFQYYREEENGRGNFPPRFSGLQFPNYSSELNVNALELDDSALYLCASTYGSGANVLTFGAGSRLTVL.